This T cell receptor beta chain was obtained from a study of T cells after yellow fever vaccination (dated by TCRdb to between 2018 and 2020). About the full investigation: The SMART-Seq v4 Ultra Low Input RNA kit was used to prepare libraries from fractions with low cell numbers. To track T-cell clones before and after primary and booster YFV17D yellow fever vaccination, bulk TCR alpha and beta repertoires were sequenced longitudinally. Two healthy male donors made up the cohort, one aged 18 to 29 years and the other aged 30 to 40 years. Blood samples were taken at several timepoints before and after primary and secondary immunization, and bulk PBMC replicates and cell subsets were isolated.

Sample treatment or condition, as interpreted from the label and publication: live attenuated yellow fever vaccine strain. At every blood-draw timepoint, two biological replicates of bulk PBMCs were collected. PBMCs were isolated from peripheral blood using a standard Ficoll-Paque protocol. TriZol was used to extract RNA from bulk PBMCs, CD4 and CD8 fractions, and dextramer-positive and dextramer-negative fractions. This clonotype was recorded a few times. Its antigen has not been determined. Nothing much larger sits one base from this clone, and base qualities are not available. TCR cDNA was synthesized by 5'RACE template switching, through which a universal primer site and unique molecular identifiers were introduced. cDNA synthesis was primed from both the TCR alpha and TCR beta constant segments. Library amplification used two PCR steps, and the second PCR step added sample barcodes and sequencing adapters. Libraries were sequenced on Illumina HiSeq 2500 (2x100 bp) or NovaSeq (2x150 bp). Turning to the authors' computational methods: Reads were demultiplexed and collapsed into UMI consensus sequences with MIGEC, and V(D)J alignment was performed with MiXCR. Clonotypes responding to the vaccine were identified with edgeR on replicate PBMC samples, with the criteria of FDR below 0.01 and a log2 fold change above 5 up to day 15. Each bulk clonotype was labeled CD4 or CD8 based on which sequenced repertoire, CD4 or CD8, contained the clonotype at higher abundance. The public reads were run again by TCRdb, first through fastp at Q25 and then through MiXCR, and only productive beta chains were kept. Every entry covers one CDR3 protein and lists the most common genes and DNA from its rows. For this entry, the V and J calls and clone size follow TCRdb and not the study's own pipeline. Present in this sample are roughly 500,000 distinct CDR3 sequences, roughly 19% of which were seen just once. The biggest ten clones account for approximately 14% of the sample.

Deletion took 1 base off V and 7 bases off J, with a span of 10 bases between the germline ends. For CDR1 and CDR2, the germline V gene lists SGHTA and FQGNSA. Including the terminal cysteine and phenylalanine, the CDR3 comprises 14 residues. The kept DNA is CDR3 alone, 42 bases in frame from the first base. Overall study outcomes, separate from this receptor: Because the study included only a couple of donors, the extent to which the findings can be generalized is limited. A small fraction of clonotypes appeared in both the CD4 and CD8 compartments, likely as a result of convergent recombination. The secondary T-cell response was found to be weaker but faster than the primary response, with a peak reached on day 5 rather than on day 15. After the booster, most clones that had expanded after primary vaccination were detected again (roughly 96% of CD4 and 70% to 90% of CD8), suggesting broad maintenance of memory. Computational filtering was required because FACS-sorted repertoires could contain abundant contaminating clonotypes from the bulk population.

The TCR was taken from a man aged 30 to 45 who received the YFV17D yellow fever vaccine. This receptor chain uses TRBV7-2 and TRBJ2-2; a tentative D call is TRBD1 (6 bases match). The sequencing here drew on PBMCs, taken 15 days after the yellow fever booster vaccination. The nucleotide sequence reads as follows: TGTGCCAGCAGCTTAGGGTCAGGGGACGGGGAGCTGTTTTTT. It translates as CASSLGSGDGELFF.